This passage covers 4 T cell receptor beta chains from one sample sequenced in a study of blood T cell repertoires in COVID-19. Assay used: immunoSEQ multiplex PCR; TCRdb lists only in-frame clones, some missing. The sample holds 50,000 to 75,000 clones, around 80% seen once. The sample taken for sequencing was peripheral blood. Receptors originate from a woman aged 80 or over with active or convalescent COVID-19.

The table lists this clone with a few counts. This chain connects TRBV4-1 to TRBJ1-5; TRBD1 aligns across 7 bases. The V and J ends lost 2 bases and 0 bases, in that order; junction bases with no gene match: 10. Germline values: CDR1 MGHRA, CDR2 YSYEKL. This CDR3 is 18 amino acids long. CDR3: CASSQRGGGSDSNQPQHF. CDR3 bases: TGCGCCAGCAGCCAAAGAGGGGGCGGATCAGATAGCAATCAGCCCCAGCATTTT.

The genes are TRBV10-3 and TRBJ2-7; the match to TRBD2 covers 8 bases. CDR3 length equals 13 residues. CDR1 and CDR2 from the germline V gene are ENHRY and SYGVKD. V lost 10 bases to trimming and J lost 7 bases; unmatched junction nucleotides: 12. The CDR3, as DNA: TGTGCCACCAGGGCCTTGCCGGGGGGGGAGCAGTACTTC. This encodes CATRALPGGEQYF.

This chain uses TRBV7-9 with TRBJ1-4, with no clear D. Between the trimmed V and J ends, which lost 4 bases and 7 bases, there was a span of 10 bases. Germline CDR1 SEHNR, CDR2 FQNEAQ (reference sequence). The CDR3 runs 13 residues. DNA for the CDR3: TGTGCCAGCAGCTCGGTGAGAACTGAAAAACTGTTTTTT. Its translation: CASSSVRTEKLFF.

The J gene is TRBJ2-7, the V gene TRBV30; no definite D call. Germline V CDR1 and CDR2: GTSNPN, SVGIG (reference sequence). The CDR3 sequence is 12 residues long. V lost 2 bases to trimming and J lost 5 bases, with 10 bases between them. This CDR3 reads CAWSHYVDEQYF. CDR3 DNA: TGTGCCTGGAGTCACTACGTCGACGAGCAGTACTTC. The variable domain in full, with the rest retrieved from reference TRBV30 and TRBJ2-7, is SQTIHQWPATLVQPVGSPLSLECTVEGTSNPNLYWYRQAAGRGLQLLFYSVGIGQISSEVPQNLSASRPQDRQFILSSKKLLLSDSGFYLCAWSHYVDEQYFGPGTRLTVT.